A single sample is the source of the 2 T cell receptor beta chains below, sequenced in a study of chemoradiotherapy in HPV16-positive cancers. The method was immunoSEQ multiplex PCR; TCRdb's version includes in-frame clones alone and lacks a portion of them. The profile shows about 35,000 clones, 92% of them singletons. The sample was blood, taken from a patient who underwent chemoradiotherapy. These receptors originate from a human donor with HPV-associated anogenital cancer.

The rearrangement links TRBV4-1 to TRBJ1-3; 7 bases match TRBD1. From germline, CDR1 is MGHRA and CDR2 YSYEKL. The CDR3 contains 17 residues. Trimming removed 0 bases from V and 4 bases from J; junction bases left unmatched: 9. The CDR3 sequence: CASSQDGGGTEGNTIYF. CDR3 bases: TGCGCCAGCAGCCAAGATGGAGGCGGGACAGAGGGAAACACCATATATTTT.

CDR3: CASSRLIVAGLGNEQFF. In nucleotides, the CDR3 is TGTGCCAGCAGCCGCCTAATAGTAGCGGGGTTGGGTAATGAGCAGTTCTTC. J is TRBJ2-1 and V is TRBV5-5; TRBD2 matches 8 bases. CDR1 is SGHKS and CDR2 is YYEKEE in the germline V gene (reference sequence). The V segment lost 4 bases and the J segment 7 bases; nucleotides outside the gene matches: 16. CDR3 length equals 17 residues. The variable domain in full, completed from reference TRBV5-5 and TRBJ2-1, reads DAGVTQSPTHLIKTRGQQVTLRCSPISGHKSVSWYQQVLGQGPQFIFQYYEKEERGRGNFPDRFSARQFPNYSSELNVNALLLGDSALYLCASSRLIVAGLGNEQFFGPGTRLTVL.